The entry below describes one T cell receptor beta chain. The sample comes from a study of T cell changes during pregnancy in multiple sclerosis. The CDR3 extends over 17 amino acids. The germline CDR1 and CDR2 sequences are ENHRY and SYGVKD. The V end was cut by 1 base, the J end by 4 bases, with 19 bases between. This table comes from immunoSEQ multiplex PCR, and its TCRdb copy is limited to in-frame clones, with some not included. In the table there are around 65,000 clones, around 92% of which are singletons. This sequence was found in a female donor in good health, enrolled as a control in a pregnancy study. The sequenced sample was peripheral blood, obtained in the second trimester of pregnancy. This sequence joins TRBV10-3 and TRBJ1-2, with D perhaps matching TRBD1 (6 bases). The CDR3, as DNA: TGTGCCATCAGTGAGTTGGGCCTTTCCAGGGGACCCTATGGCTACACCTTC. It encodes CAISELGLSRGPYGYTF.